The T cell receptor (beta chain) described here comes from a study of cytomegalovirus exposure and HLA in healthy donors. Study-level findings and limits: The Asian-associated ancestry cluster reportedly had fewer N-insertions than the approximately 670-donor mean in a later analysis. One variant, a missense change in DCLRE1C, was linked in a later analysis to TCR beta V- and J-gene trimming. It is likely that the observed cluster of highly shared sequence variants was a sequencing artifact. Overall, about 160 TCR beta chains were annotated as cytomegalovirus-associated.

This clone was observed a handful of times. Its antigen is currently unknown. In germline, CDR1 is KGHSH, CDR2 LQKENI. The length of the CDR3 is 16 residues. V shed 3 bases and J 4 bases; nucleotides not matched to a gene: 7. The PCR ran on 60 Vbeta and 13 Jbeta primers. The assay was immunoSEQ multiplex PCR, and TCRdb's table has in-frame clones only and misses some. This sample has 150,000 to 200,000 clones, with under 80% found just once. Material for sequencing was PBMCs. The sequence was obtained from a man aged 40-50 years in good health and CMV-seronegative. The chain couples TRBV18 to TRBJ2-1, with 9 nucleotides matching TRBD2. This CDR3 is CASSPPMREGYNEQFF. CDR3 coding DNA: TGTGCCAGCTCACCTCCGATGCGGGAGGGGTACAATGAGCAGTTCTTC.